This is a list of T cell receptor beta chains from one sample in a study of radiotherapy plus CTLA-4 blockade in lung cancer. The table came from immunoSEQ multiplex PCR; TCRdb's copy has only in-frame clones and leaves some out. The table has around 130,000 clones, about 90% seen once; the top ten hold 5.5% to 8%. Sequencing used peripheral blood, obtained from a patient treated with radiotherapy plus ipilimumab. All receptors come from a human donor with non-small cell lung cancer that progressed on radiotherapy plus ipilimumab. Both conserved end residues are part of each CDR3. Each record gives: J gene, D gene, V gene, clone size, CDR3 DNA, CDR3 protein. A D gene is named only where the DNA matches it firmly. Clone sizes are given selectively: once, few, many, or a class where the clone is expanded.

TRBJ1-2,TRBD1,TRBV10-3,NA,TGTGCCATCAGTGAGTTTAAGGGACAGGCCTATGGCTACACCTTC,CAISEFKGQAYGYTF
TRBJ2-1,TRBD2,TRBV7-3,NA,TGTGCCAGCAGCCCACTAGCGGGAGGGCTGGGTGAGCAGTTCTTC,CASSPLAGGLGEQFF
TRBJ1-1,NA,TRBV19,few,TGTGCCAGTAGCGTGAGGGTAAACACTGAAGCTTTCTTT,CASSVRVNTEAFF
TRBJ1-4,NA,TRBV4-2,NA,TGTGCCAGCAGCGGAGGGGGAGACTCAGCAACTAATGAAAAACTGTTTTTT,CASSGGGDSATNEKLFF
TRBJ2-5,TRBD1,TRBV6-1,NA,TGTGCCAGCAGCGAAGGGGGCCCTCGGCAAGAGACCCAGTACTTC,CASSEGGPRQETQYF
TRBJ2-1,TRBD2,TRBV5-1,NA,TGCGCCACCTCGACTAGCGGGTACAATGAGCAGTTCTTC,CATSTSGYNEQFF
TRBJ2-5,TRBD1,TRBV5-6,NA,TGTGCCAGCAGCTTGGCGAGACAGGGCAGAGAGACCCAGTACTTC,CASSLARQGRETQYF
TRBJ1-1,NA,TRBV2,NA,TGTGCCAGCAGCCTCCTAGGGCAGGGAGACACTGAAGCTTTCTTT,CASSLLGQGDTEAFF
TRBJ2-2,TRBD2,TRBV11-3,NA,TGTGCCAGCAGAGGACTAGCGGGAGGGCCTGTCACCGGGGAGCTGTTTTTT,CASRGLAGGPVTGELFF
TRBJ1-1,NA,TRBV27,once,TGTGCCAGCAGTTCCGGACAGTACATGAACACTGAAGCTTTCTTT,CASSSGQYMNTEAFF
TRBJ1-1,NA,TRBV4-1,NA,TGCGCCAGCAGCCTCGTGGGATCAATGAACACTGAAGCTTTCTTT,CASSLVGSMNTEAFF
TRBJ1-2,NA,TRBV15,once,TGTGCCACCAGCAGAGACCGCTACTATGGCTACACCTTC,CATSRDRYYGYTF
TRBJ2-5,NA,TRBV4-2,NA,TGTGCCAGCAGCCAAGCGGATGAAGAGACCCAGTACTTC,CASSQADEETQYF
TRBJ1-1,NA,TRBV27,NA,TGTGCCAGCAGTCCTCGGAAGGGGGAAGGCACTGAAGCTTTCTTT,CASSPRKGEGTEAFF
TRBJ2-2,NA,TRBV29-1,NA,TGCAGCGCCCGGGGACCGTCGAACACCGGGGAGCTGTTTTTT,CSARGPSNTGELFF
TRBJ2-2,NA,TRBV6-5,NA,TGTGCCAGCAGTTATACGAACACCGGGGAGCTGTTTTTT,CASSYTNTGELFF
TRBJ2-7,TRBD1,TRBV5-1,NA,TGCGCCAGCAGCATAGCCGTAGGGACAGGGACTTCCTACGAGCAGTACTTC,CASSIAVGTGTSYEQYF
TRBJ2-1,NA,TRBV7-6,NA,TGTGCCAGCAGCTTAGCGCTAGGTCTCGGAAGCAATGAGCAGTTCTTC,CASSLALGLGSNEQFF
TRBJ2-1,NA,TRBV4-1,once,TGCGCCAGCAGCCAAGACCCCAGCGGAGTCTACAATGAGCAGTTCTTC,CASSQDPSGVYNEQFF
TRBJ2-5,NA,TRBV5-1,NA,TGCGCCAGCGGGGACGCGGAGACCCAGTACTTC,CASGDAETQYF
TRBJ1-3,NA,TRBV6-6,once,TGTGCCAGCAGTCCGACAGACTCTGGAAACACCATATATTTT,CASSPTDSGNTIYF
TRBJ2-7,TRBD2,TRBV2,NA,TGTGCCAGCAGTGAAAATGCGCTAGCGGCCGCGCCGAGCTCCTACGAGCAGTACTTC,CASSENALAAAPSSYEQYF
TRBJ2-7,NA,TRBV25-1,NA,TGTGCCAGCAGTGCCCGATCTTACGAGCAGTACTTC,CASSARSYEQYF
TRBJ2-6,NA,TRBV29-1,once,TGCAGCGTTGGTTCTACGGGGGCCTCTGGGGCCAACGTCCTGACTTTC,CSVGSTGASGANVLTF
TRBJ2-7,NA,TRBV6-1,NA,TGTGCCAGCAGTGAAAGGGTAGGAGGCGGATCCTACGAGCAGTACTTC,CASSERVGGGSYEQYF
TRBJ2-2,NA,TRBV29-1,NA,TGCAGCGTTCGATCGGGAACGCCCGGGGAGCTGTTTTTT,CSVRSGTPGELFF
TRBJ2-1,NA,TRBV21-1,once,TGTGCCACCTCTCCGCTAACACGGAACTCCTACAATGAGCAGTTCTTC,CATSPLTRNSYNEQFF
TRBJ2-2,NA,TRBV5-6,NA,TGTGCCAGCAGCAGCGCACTTAACACCGGGGAGCTGTTTTTT,CASSSALNTGELFF
TRBJ1-5,NA,TRBV6-6,NA,TGTGCCAGCAGTCAAGGACAGCCCCTCAATCAGCCCCAGCATTTT,CASSQGQPLNQPQHF
TRBJ2-7,NA,TRBV7-2,NA,TGTGCCAGCAGCTTAGGGCAAACGGGGGACCTCGCTTGG,CASSLGQTGDLAW
TRBJ1-1,NA,TRBV5-1,NA,TGCGCCAGCAGCGGCGTGGGACCTCGGGGAATTGGCGAAGCTTTCTTT,CASSGVGPRGIGEAFF
TRBJ1-2,NA,TRBV11-2,NA,TGTGCCAGCAGCCCACACTCACCTAACTATGGCTACACCTTC,CASSPHSPNYGYTF
TRBJ1-2,NA,TRBV7-9,few,TGTGCCAGCAGCTCGCCGGGGAGCTATGGCTACACCTTC,CASSSPGSYGYTF
TRBJ1-2,NA,TRBV6-5,NA,TGTGCCAGCAGTGTCGCACAGAGGGTCATCGGCTACACCTTC,CASSVAQRVIGYTF
TRBJ2-1,NA,TRBV5-1,NA,TGCGCCAGCAGCTTGGATGCGAAGGACCCGCAGTTCTTC,CASSLDAKDPQFF
TRBJ1-5,NA,TRBV7-9,NA,TGTGCCAGCAGCCCTGGAACGGGCCTAATCCTCAATCAGCCCCAGCATTTT,CASSPGTGLILNQPQHF
TRBJ2-7,TRBD2,TRBV5-1,NA,TGCGCCAGCAGCCGCCGGTCGGGGCGGGAGGGTGCCTACGAGCAGTACTTC,CASSRRSGREGAYEQYF
TRBJ2-5,TRBD1,TRBV12-5,NA,TGTGCTAGTGGGCAGGGACAGGGGTTTAAGACCCAGTACTTC,CASGQGQGFKTQYF
TRBJ1-5,TRBD1,TRBV5-1,NA,TGCGCCAGCAGCTTAGGGACAGTTAGCAATCAGCCCCAGCATTTT,CASSLGTVSNQPQHF
TRBJ2-5,NA,TRBV4-1,NA,TGCGCCAGCAGCCAAGGGTGGGGTTCGGGAGAGACCCAGTACTTC,CASSQGWGSGETQYF
TRBJ1-2,NA,TRBV5-1,NA,TGCGCCAGCAGCTCCCAGACAGGACTGCCGAGAGGCCCGCCCTATGGCTACACCTTC,CASSSQTGLPRGPPYGYTF